These 27 T cell receptor beta chains share one sample of origin, sequenced in a study of CD8+ T cells in alopecia areata. Indicated treatment: oral pan-JAK inhibitor, 5-10 mg twice daily. After isolation, RNA underwent reverse transcription to generate cDNA as the sequencing template. The protocol was immunoSEQ multiplex PCR, while the TCRdb copy is restricted to in-frame clones and leaves out a portion. The sample records roughly 120,000 clones, about 54% being singletons. This material consisted of CD8+ T cells sorted from blood, taken at week 4, from a patient treated with tofacitinib. The receptors come from a human donor with alopecia areata.

This chain joins TRBV30 and TRBJ1-5; no firm D call. This CDR3 is 13 amino acids long. Germline CDR1 is GTSNPN and CDR2 is SVGIG (reference sequence). The germline V and J ends were trimmed by 3 bases and 5 bases, with 11 bases remaining between them. The CDR3 sequence: CAWSALEDQPQHF. The CDR3 DNA reads TGTGCCTGGAGCGCTCTAGAGGATCAGCCCCAGCATTTT.

V gene TRBV29-1 combines with J gene TRBJ1-1; D ambiguous. This CDR3 contains 12 residues. The germline V gene has CDR1 SQVTM and CDR2 ANQGSEA. Trimming cost V 3 bases and J 1 base, with 6 bases left between them. The CDR3 here is CSVDSSNTEAFF. The CDR3 bases are TGCAGCGTTGACTCCTCGAACACTGAAGCTTTCTTT.

The chain employs TRBV27 and TRBJ1-2; TRBD1 matches at 9 bases. With V trimmed by 6 bases and J by 7 bases, 6 bases remained unmatched. This CDR3 is 13 amino acids long. Germline lookup yields CDR1 MNHEY and CDR2 SMNVEV (reference sequence). CDR3 coding DNA: TGTGCCAGCAGCTGGGGACAGGGTAGTGGCTACACCTTC. This translates into CASSWGQGSGYTF.

The rearrangement joins TRBV7-9 to TRBJ2-7, with 12 positions matching TRBD1. Germline CDR1 reads SEHNR; CDR2 reads FQNEAQ (reference sequence). The CDR3 spans 15 residues. V shed 5 bases and J 5 bases; nucleotides not matched to a gene: 7. CDR3 sequence (DNA): TGTGCCAGCAGCCCCTGGGGGACAGGGGGCGACGAGCAGTACTTC. Translated: CASSPWGTGGDEQYF.

This clone appeared once. This sequence joins TRBV7-9 and TRBJ1-4; 7 positions match TRBD1. V trimming: 5 bases; J trimming: 4 bases; junction bases outside the gene matches: 10. Germline V gives CDR1 SEHNR, CDR2 FQNEAQ (reference sequence). This CDR3 comprises 16 residues. The CDR3 DNA follows: TGTGCCAGCAGCCCAGATCCCGGGACAGTTAATGAAAAACTGTTTTTT. Translating it yields CASSPDPGTVNEKLFF.

This clone has just one count. The rearrangement links TRBV7-9 to TRBJ2-3; 10 bases align to TRBD2. The J segment lost 6 bases and the V segment lost 5 bases, leaving 17 bases of the junction unmatched. Germline lookup yields CDR1 SEHNR and CDR2 FQNEAQ (reference sequence). CDR3 length: 18 residues. The CDR3 DNA is TGTGCCAGCAGCCCAGGGAGCGGGGGGGCCGTTTACGCTGATACGCAGTATTTT. Its protein product is CASSPGSGGAVYADTQYF.

This clone was found a few times. This rearrangement joins TRBV29-1 to TRBJ1-2; 8 bases map to TRBD1. The germline V gene has CDR1 SQVTM and CDR2 ANQGSEA. V shed 2 bases, J shed 0 bases, and the junction held 2 bases outside the gene matches. The CDR3 contains 14 residues. The CDR3 is CSVEKQGANYGYTF. The CDR3 coding sequence is TGCAGCGTTGAAAAACAGGGGGCTAACTATGGCTACACCTTC.

This clone was detected once. Written as DNA, the CDR3 is TGCAGCGTTGAAGATCCTGGAGGGTACACTGAAGCTTTCTTT. Translation gives CSVEDPGGYTEAFF. The chain joins TRBV29-1 to TRBJ1-1; D is uncertain. Between the trimmed V and J ends, which lost 0 bases and 3 bases, there was a span of 11 bases. Germline V gives CDR1 SQVTM, CDR2 ANQGSEA. The CDR3 contains 14 residues.

The chain employs TRBV5-6 and TRBJ2-3, with D maybe TRBD2 (6 bases). This CDR3 spans 17 amino acids. CDR1 is SGHDT, CDR2 YYEEEE, per germline. Trimming took off 1 base at V and 4 bases at J, with 19 bases between the two ends. The CDR3 DNA sequence: TGTGCCAGCAGCTTGCCCCCGATAGTAGCGGATCCAGATACGCAGTATTTT. It codes for CASSLPPIVADPDTQYF.

There are a few counts of this clone. The rearrangement joins TRBV13 to TRBJ2-5; D unresolved. The CDR3 covers 11 residues. Per the germline V gene, CDR1 is PRHDT and CDR2 is FYEKMQ (reference sequence). Trimming left V 8 bases short and J 5 bases short, with 9 bases between. The CDR3 DNA follows: TGTGCCAGCGGGCCGTTCGAGACCCAGTACTTC. Translating gives CASGPFETQYF.

The J gene is TRBJ1-1, the V gene TRBV5-1, with D maybe TRBD1 (6 bases). This CDR3 is built from 16 residues. Trimming removed 1 base from V and 0 bases from J, with 13 bases in between. Germline V gene sequence: CDR1 SGHRS, CDR2 YFSETQ. CDR3 DNA: TGCGCCAGCAGCTTGATGCGGGGGCCGGTGAACACTGAAGCTTTCTTT. Translated: CASSLMRGPVNTEAFF.

The CDR3 reads CASSPYRQLLNSPLHF. CDR3 DNA: TGTGCCAGCTCACCGTACAGACAGCTCCTTAATTCACCCCTCCACTTT. The V and J genes are TRBV18 and TRBJ1-6; the D gene is possibly TRBD1 (5 bases). Between the trimmed V and J ends, which lost 3 bases and 6 bases, there was a span of 15 bases. The CDR3 extends over 16 amino acids. Germline V gene lookup returns CDR1 KGHSH and CDR2 LQKENI.

The V and J genes are TRBV27 and TRBJ1-1; D gene unclear. Germline loops: CDR1 MNHEY, CDR2 SMNVEV (reference sequence). With 6 bases removed from V and 0 bases from J, the gap between germline ends came to 17 bases. This CDR3 is 16 amino acids long. CDR3 DNA sequence: TGTGCCAGCAGACTGACCCGCTATAACATGAACACTGAAGCTTTCTTT. Translation gives CASRLTRYNMNTEAFF.

The gene calls are TRBV29-1 and TRBJ1-1; D is undetermined. CDR3 size: 14 residues. In germline, CDR1 is SQVTM, CDR2 ANQGSEA. Trimming removed 2 bases at V and 1 base at J, with 11 bases between. CDR3 coding DNA: TGCAGCGTTGAAAGGCCCCTCGGGAACACTGAAGCTTTCTTT. Its protein product is CSVERPLGNTEAFF.

This chain uses TRBV30 with TRBJ2-5; D remains ambiguous. Trimming pared 2 bases from V and 1 base from J, leaving 8 bases between. The CDR3 is made up of 13 amino acids. Germline-derived CDR1 and CDR2 are GTSNPN and SVGIG (reference sequence). The CDR3 here is CAWSLGSQETQYF. The CDR3 coding sequence is TGTGCCTGGAGTCTTGGCAGCCAAGAGACCCAGTACTTC.

This clone occurred once. The chain employs TRBV10-2 and TRBJ2-3, with D hard to call. This CDR3 has 14 residues. Germline V gene data show CDR1 as WSHSY and CDR2 as SAAADI. V was pared by 0 bases and J by 4 bases, with 8 bases between. The CDR3 here is CASSESGAADTQYF. CDR3 in DNA: TGCGCCAGCAGTGAGTCTGGCGCGGCAGATACGCAGTATTTT.

This clone has more than one count but fewer than ten. CDR3 bases: TGTGCCAGCAAGTTGGAGCGAACCGGGGAGCTGTTTTTT. It encodes CASKLERTGELFF. This sequence joins TRBV25-1 and TRBJ2-2, with D uncertain. Between the trimmed V and J ends, which lost 7 bases and 5 bases, there was a span of 11 bases. The germline V gene has CDR1 MGHDK and CDR2 SYGVNS. The length of the CDR3 is 13 residues.

This chain joins TRBV7-9 and TRBJ1-6; 10 bases agree with TRBD1. CDR3 length: 15 residues. V lost 3 bases to trimming and J lost 8 bases; unmatched junction nucleotides: 4. The germline CDR1 and CDR2 sequences are SEHNR and FQNEAQ (reference sequence). CDR3 sequence (DNA): TGTGCCAGCAGCTTTACCGGGACAGGGGATTCACCCCTCCACTTT. Encoded protein: CASSFTGTGDSPLHF.

The chain recombines TRBV7-9 with TRBJ2-1, with D possibly TRBD1 on 5 matching bases. The CDR3 loop spans 15 amino acids. V dropped 0 bases and J dropped 7 bases, with 13 bases sitting between them. CDR1 is SEHNR, CDR2 FQNEAQ, per germline (reference sequence). CDR3 loop: CASSLASPNRNEQFF. The CDR3 coding sequence is TGTGCCAGCAGCTTAGCGAGCCCCAACAGGAATGAGCAGTTCTTC.

This clone was seen a few times. The chain has TRBV19 and TRBJ2-7; D remains unclear. The CDR3 sequence is 13 residues long. The germline V gene has CDR1 LNHDA and CDR2 SQIVND (reference sequence). With 3 bases removed from V and 0 bases from J, the gap between germline ends came to 6 bases. The CDR3 region has the DNA TGTGCCAGTAGTATGGGCACCTCCTACGAGCAGTACTTC. Translated, it gives CASSMGTSYEQYF.

The CDR3 nucleotides read TGCGCCAGCAGCCTATGGACTGAGGATGAGCAGTTCTTC. It is translated as CASSLWTEDEQFF. The V and J genes are TRBV5-1 and TRBJ2-1; TRBD2 is a possible D gene (5 bases). Trimming left V 4 bases short and J 8 bases short, with 13 bases between. Germline-derived CDR1 and CDR2 are SGHRS and YFSETQ. CDR3 length equals 13 residues.

This sequence joins TRBV5-1 and TRBJ2-5; 10 nucleotides match TRBD1. Trimming removed 4 bases from V and 4 bases from J; junction bases left unmatched: 7. This CDR3 contains 15 residues. Germline CDR1 is SGHRS and CDR2 is YFSETQ. This CDR3 is CASSPGQGDIETQYF. The CDR3, as DNA: TGCGCCAGCAGCCCCGGACAGGGGGATATAGAGACCCAGTACTTC.

This clone was observed once. This chain links TRBV28 with TRBJ2-5, with D tentatively TRBD2 (5 bases). The CDR3 has 15 residues. Deletions cut 6 bases from V and 2 bases from J, with 16 bases between. Germline V lookup: CDR1 MDHEN, CDR2 SYDVKM. CDR3 protein: CASRATTIWQETQYF. In DNA form, the CDR3 reads TGTGCCAGCAGAGCGACGACTATCTGGCAAGAGACCCAGTACTTC. Combining the CDR3 with reference TRBV28 and TRBJ2-5 gives the whole variable domain DVKVTQSSRYLVKRTGEKVFLECVQDMDHENMFWYRQDPGLGLRLIYFSYDVKMKEKGDIPEGYSVSREKKERFSLILESASTNQTSMYLCASRATTIWQETQYFGPGTRLLVL.

This rearrangement joins TRBV30 to TRBJ2-7; the match to TRBD1 covers 10 bases. The CDR3 consists of 14 residues. The germline V gene has CDR1 GTSNPN and CDR2 SVGIG (reference sequence). V shed 2 bases, J shed 7 bases, and the junction held 8 bases outside the gene matches. DNA of the CDR3: TGTGCCTGGAGTCAGCGACAGGGGGCGAGTGAGCAGTACTTC. This translates into CAWSQRQGASEQYF.

The chain joins TRBV7-8 to TRBJ2-7, with 9 bases fitting TRBD1. The V and J ends lost 5 bases and 3 bases, in that order; junction bases with no gene match: 8. Germline lookup yields CDR1 SGHVS and CDR2 FQNEAQ. The CDR3 has 15 residues. The CDR3, as DNA: TGTGCCAGCAGCGCTCCGGGACAGGGAATCTACGAGCAGTACTTC. Protein product: CASSAPGQGIYEQYF. The entire variable domain, with the rest obtained from reference TRBV7-8 and TRBJ2-7, is as follows: GAGVSQSPRYKVAKRGQDVALRCDPISGHVSLFWYQQALGQGPEFLTYFQNEAQLDKSGLPSDRFFAERPEGSVSTLKIQRTQQEDSAVYLCASSAPGQGIYEQYFGPGTRLTVT.

The chain uses TRBV30 and TRBJ2-5, with TRBD2 identical over 7 bases. The CDR3 runs 15 residues. With V trimmed by 0 bases and J by 5 bases, 9 bases remained unmatched. Germline values: CDR1 GTSNPN, CDR2 SVGIG (reference sequence). In nucleotides, the CDR3 is TGTGCCTGGAGTGTTTTGGAAGGGGAGGGGGAGACCCAGTACTTC. Translating gives CAWSVLEGEGETQYF.

The chain is built from TRBV30 and TRBJ2-3, with D tentatively TRBD2 (5 bases). The germline gives CDR1 GTSNPN, CDR2 SVGIG (reference sequence). V shed 4 bases and J shed 3 bases, with 11 bases lying between them. The CDR3 consists of 13 residues. CDR3 protein: CAWTPGITDTQYF. DNA for the CDR3: TGTGCCTGGACACCCGGGATTACAGATACGCAGTATTTT. The variable domain in full, with the rest retrieved from reference TRBV30 and TRBJ2-3, is SQTIHQWPATLVQPVGSPLSLECTVEGTSNPNLYWYRQAAGRGLQLLFYSVGIGQISSEVPQNLSASRPQDRQFILSSKKLLLSDSGFYLCAWTPGITDTQYFGPGTRLTVL.